The T cell receptor (beta chain) under discussion was sequenced for a study of a mutant IDH1 vaccine in newly diagnosed glioma. In the study overall: Eight vaccine doses were administered to patients at weeks 1, 3, 5, 7, 11, 15, 19 and 23. Following radiotherapy alone, or alongside temozolomide cycles, vaccination was started after an interval of 4-6 weeks.

Here immunoSEQ multiplex PCR was the method, and the copy in TCRdb shows in-frame clones only, minus some. The sample lists about 77,000 clones; around 83% were seen once. Documented time point: week 23, last vaccination. Each vaccine dose was 300 ug of mutant IDH1 20-mer peptide, with topical imiquimod. There were new WHO grade 3 or 4 astrocytomas in the donors, and these were IDH1-mutant and ATRX-lost. With regard to this clone: Antigen specificity is unknown.

Broader study findings: Changes in top peripheral clonotypes did not appear linked to pseudoprogression.

The CDR3 is 16 residues long. The germline gives CDR1 SGHDT, CDR2 YYEEEE. Trimming took 5 bases from V and 2 from J, leaving 20 bases between them. The sequence was obtained from a woman in her forties or fifties with glioma. The V and J genes are TRBV5-6 and TRBJ2-7; D assignment may be TRBD1 or TRBD2 (5 bases each). Sequenced here: PBMCs, sampled from a glioma patient whose treatment included an IDH1 peptide vaccine. CDR3 coding DNA: TGTGCCAGCAGTAGGGGACCGGGACGAATAACCTACGAGCAGTACTTC. As protein: CASSRGPGRITYEQYF.